This T cell receptor beta chain appears in the sequencing data of a study of T-cell reconstitution after alpha-beta-depleted transplantation in children. This clonotype has just a few counts. TCRbeta library construction was performed incorporating unique molecular identifiers. TCRdb reprocessed the PCR reads with MiXCR, giving one entry per CDR3 protein. In the table there are fewer than 550,000 distinct CDR3 sequences, 9.5% to 13% of which are singletons. The CDR3 loop spans 13 amino acids. Germline CDR1 is MNHEY and CDR2 is SMNVEV (reference sequence). Trimming took off 3 bases at V and 6 bases at J, with 9 bases between the two ends.

This TCR came from a human donor who donated a stem cell graft to a child with acute myeloid leukemia. The V and J genes are TRBV27 and TRBJ2-1; possible D gene TRBD2, 6 bases. The material sequenced was PBMCs from the stem cell graft donor, taken from the stem cell graft. The CDR3: CASSFRRGNEQFF. The CDR3 DNA follows: TGTGCCAGCAGTTTCCGGCGGGGCAATGAGCAGTTCTTC.